The T cell receptor beta chain described here comes from a study of cytomegalovirus exposure and HLA in healthy donors. After removal of 6 bases from V and 3 bases from J, the junction contained 11 bases not matched to a gene. The CDR3 spans 15 residues. Germline values: CDR1 LNHDA, CDR2 SQIVND (reference sequence). The PCR ran on 60 Vbeta and 13 Jbeta primers. TCRdb's table, derived via immunoSEQ multiplex PCR, lists solely in-frame clones and lacks some. The sample lists roughly 150,000 clones, about 75% occurring once. This sequence originates from a man in his late teens or twenties in good health and CMV-seropositive. The chain combines TRBV19 with TRBJ2-7; 7 bases are shared with TRBD1. The sequenced sample was PBMCs. The CDR3 region has the DNA TGTGCCAGTAGCTTGACAGGGATGGAGATCTACGAGCAGTACGTC. It is translated as CASSLTGMEIYEQYV.